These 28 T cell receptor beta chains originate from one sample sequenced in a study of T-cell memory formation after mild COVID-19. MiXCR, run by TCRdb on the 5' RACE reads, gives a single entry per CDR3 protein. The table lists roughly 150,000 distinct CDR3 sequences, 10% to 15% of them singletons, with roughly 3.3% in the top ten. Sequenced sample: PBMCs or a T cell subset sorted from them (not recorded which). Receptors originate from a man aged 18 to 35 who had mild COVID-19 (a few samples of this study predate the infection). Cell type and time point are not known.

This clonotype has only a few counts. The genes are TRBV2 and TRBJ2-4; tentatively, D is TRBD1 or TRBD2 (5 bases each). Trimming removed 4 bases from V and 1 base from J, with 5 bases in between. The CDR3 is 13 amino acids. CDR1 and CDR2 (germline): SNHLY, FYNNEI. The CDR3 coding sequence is TGTGCCAGCAGTGGGGGGGCCAAAAACATTCAGTACTTC. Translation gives CASSGGAKNIQYF.

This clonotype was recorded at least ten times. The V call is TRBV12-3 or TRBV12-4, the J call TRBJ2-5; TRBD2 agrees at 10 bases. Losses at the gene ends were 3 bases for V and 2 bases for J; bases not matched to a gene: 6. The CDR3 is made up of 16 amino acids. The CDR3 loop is CASSFGLAGVQETQYF. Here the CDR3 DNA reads TGTGCCAGCAGTTTCGGGCTAGCGGGGGTTCAAGAGACCCAGTACTTC.

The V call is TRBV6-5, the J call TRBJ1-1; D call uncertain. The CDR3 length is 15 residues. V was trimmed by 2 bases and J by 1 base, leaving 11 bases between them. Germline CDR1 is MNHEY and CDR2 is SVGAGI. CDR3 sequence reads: CASSYTPWGNTEAFF. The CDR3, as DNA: TGTGCCAGCAGTTACACCCCCTGGGGGAACACTGAAGCTTTCTTT.

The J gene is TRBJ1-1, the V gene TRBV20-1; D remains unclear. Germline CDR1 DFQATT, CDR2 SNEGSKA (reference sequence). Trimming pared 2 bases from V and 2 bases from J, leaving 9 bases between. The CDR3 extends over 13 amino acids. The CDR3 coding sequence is TGCAGTGCTAGAACAGTGATCAACACTGAAGCTTTCTTT. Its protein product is CSARTVINTEAFF.

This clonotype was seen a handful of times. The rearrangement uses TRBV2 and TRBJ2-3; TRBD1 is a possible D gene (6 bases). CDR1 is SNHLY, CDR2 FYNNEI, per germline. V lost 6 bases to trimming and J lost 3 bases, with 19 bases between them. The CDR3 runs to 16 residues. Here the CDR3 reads CASRDSRGTGTDTQYF. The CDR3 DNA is TGTGCCAGCAGGGACAGCCGAGGGACGGGTACAGATACGCAGTATTTT.

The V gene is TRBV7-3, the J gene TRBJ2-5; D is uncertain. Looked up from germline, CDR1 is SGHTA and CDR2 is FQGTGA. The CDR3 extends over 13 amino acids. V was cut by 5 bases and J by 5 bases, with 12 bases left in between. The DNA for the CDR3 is TGTGCCAGCAGCCCCGGATCAGCGGAGACCCAGTACTTC. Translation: CASSPGSAETQYF.

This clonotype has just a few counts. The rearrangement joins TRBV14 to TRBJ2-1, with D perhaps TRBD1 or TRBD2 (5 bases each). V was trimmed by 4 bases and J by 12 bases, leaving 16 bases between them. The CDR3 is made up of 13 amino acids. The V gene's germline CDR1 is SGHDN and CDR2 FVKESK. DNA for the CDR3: TGTGCCAGCAGCCGTGGACCCTCTGGGGGGCAGTTCTTC. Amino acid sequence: CASSRGPSGGQFF.

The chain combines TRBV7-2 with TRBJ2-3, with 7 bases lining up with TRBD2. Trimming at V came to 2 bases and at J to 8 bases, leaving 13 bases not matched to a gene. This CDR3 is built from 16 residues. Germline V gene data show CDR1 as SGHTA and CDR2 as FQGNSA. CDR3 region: CASSLSVWGGSGTQYF. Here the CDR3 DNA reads TGTGCCAGCAGCTTATCGGTTTGGGGGGGATCCGGTACGCAGTATTTT. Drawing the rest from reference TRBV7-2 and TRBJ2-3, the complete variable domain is GAGVSQSPSNKVTEKGKDVELRCDPISGHTALYWYRQSLGQGLEFLIYFQGNSAPDKSGLPSDRFSAERTGGSVSTLTIQRTQQEDSAVYLCASSLSVWGGSGTQYFGPGTRLTVL.

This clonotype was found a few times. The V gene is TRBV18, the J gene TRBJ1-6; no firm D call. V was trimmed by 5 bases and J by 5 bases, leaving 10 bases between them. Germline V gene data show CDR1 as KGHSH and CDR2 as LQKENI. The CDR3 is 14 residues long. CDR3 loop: CASSSRSNNSPLHF. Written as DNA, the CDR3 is TGTGCCAGCTCATCGAGGTCTAATAATTCACCCCTCCACTTT.

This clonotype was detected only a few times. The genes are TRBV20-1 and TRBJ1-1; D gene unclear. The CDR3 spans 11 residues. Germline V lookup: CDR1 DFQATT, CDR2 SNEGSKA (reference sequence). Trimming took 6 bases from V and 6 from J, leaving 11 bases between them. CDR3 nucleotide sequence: TGCAGTGCCGCGGGTAGGGCTGAAGCTTTCTTT. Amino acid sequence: CSAAGRAEAFF.

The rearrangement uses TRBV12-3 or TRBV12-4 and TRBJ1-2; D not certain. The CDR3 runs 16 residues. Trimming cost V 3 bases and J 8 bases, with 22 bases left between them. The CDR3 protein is CASSLYTGYGTDGYTF. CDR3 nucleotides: TGTGCCAGCAGTTTGTATACGGGGTATGGTACCGACGGCTACACCTTC.

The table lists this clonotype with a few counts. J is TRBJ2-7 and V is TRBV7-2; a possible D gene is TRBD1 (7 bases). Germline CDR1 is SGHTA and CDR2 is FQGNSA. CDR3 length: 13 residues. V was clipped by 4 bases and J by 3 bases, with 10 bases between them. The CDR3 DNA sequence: TGTGCCAGCAGCTCAGGGGGGCTCTACGAGCAGTACTTC. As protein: CASSSGGLYEQYF.

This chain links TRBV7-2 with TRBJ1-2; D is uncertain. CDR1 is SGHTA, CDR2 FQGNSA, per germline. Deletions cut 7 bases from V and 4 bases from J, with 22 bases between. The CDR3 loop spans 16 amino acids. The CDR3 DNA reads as TGTGCCAGCACCTATTCCGGGTCTCGGGAGTCCTATGGCTACACCTTC. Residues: CASTYSGSRESYGYTF.

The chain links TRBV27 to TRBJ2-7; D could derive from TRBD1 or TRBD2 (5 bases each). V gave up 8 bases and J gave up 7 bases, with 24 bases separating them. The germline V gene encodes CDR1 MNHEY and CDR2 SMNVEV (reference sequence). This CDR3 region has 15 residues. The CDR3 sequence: CASHQFGTSLEEQYF. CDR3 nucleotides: TGTGCCAGCCATCAATTTGGGACCTCGTTGGAGGAGCAGTACTTC.

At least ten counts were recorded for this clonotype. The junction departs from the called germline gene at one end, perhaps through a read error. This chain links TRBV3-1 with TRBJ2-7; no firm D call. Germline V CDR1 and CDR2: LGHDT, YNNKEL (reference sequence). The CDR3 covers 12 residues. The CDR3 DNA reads TGTGCCAGCAGCCAAGTCGTGACTGACACTCGGTTC. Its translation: CASSQVVTDTRF.

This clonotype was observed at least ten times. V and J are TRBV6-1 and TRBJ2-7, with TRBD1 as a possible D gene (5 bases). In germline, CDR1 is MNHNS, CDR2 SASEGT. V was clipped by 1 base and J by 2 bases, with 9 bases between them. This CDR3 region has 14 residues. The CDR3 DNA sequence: TGTGCCAGCAGTGAAGAGGGGCCGACCTACGAGCAGTACTTC. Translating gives CASSEEGPTYEQYF.

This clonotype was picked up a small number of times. The CDR3 region has the DNA TGCAGTGCTAGGATGAGGGCGGGGAATGAAAAACTGTTTTTT. This codes for CSARMRAGNEKLFF. The rearrangement joins TRBV20-1 to TRBJ1-4; no firm D call. Germline V lookup: CDR1 DFQATT, CDR2 SNEGSKA (reference sequence). V lost 3 bases and J 5 bases, leaving 13 bases between the germline ends. The CDR3 runs 14 residues.

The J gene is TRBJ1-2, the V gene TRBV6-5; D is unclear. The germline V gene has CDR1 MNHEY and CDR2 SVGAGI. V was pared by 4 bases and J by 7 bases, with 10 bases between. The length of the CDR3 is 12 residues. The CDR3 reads CASSSGLRGYTF. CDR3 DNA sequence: TGTGCCAGCAGTTCGGGGTTGCGTGGCTACACCTTC.

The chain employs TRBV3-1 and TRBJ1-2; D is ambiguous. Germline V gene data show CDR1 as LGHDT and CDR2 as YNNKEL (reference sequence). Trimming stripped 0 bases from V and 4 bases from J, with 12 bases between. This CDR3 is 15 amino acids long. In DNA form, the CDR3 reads TGTGCCAGCAGCCAAGATAATCTCCGGACCTATGGCTACACCTTC. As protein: CASSQDNLRTYGYTF.

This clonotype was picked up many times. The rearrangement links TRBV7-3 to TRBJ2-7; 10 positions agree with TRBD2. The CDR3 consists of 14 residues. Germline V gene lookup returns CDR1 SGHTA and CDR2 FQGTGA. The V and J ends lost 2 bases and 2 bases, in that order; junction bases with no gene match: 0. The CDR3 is CASSLLAGAYEQYF. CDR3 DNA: TGTGCCAGCAGCTTACTAGCGGGGGCCTACGAGCAGTACTTC. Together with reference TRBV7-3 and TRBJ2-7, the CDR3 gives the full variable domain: GAGVSQTPSNKVTEKGKYVELRCDPISGHTALYWYRQSLGQGPEFLIYFQGTGAADDSGLPNDRFFAVRPEGSVSTLKIQRTERGDSAVYLCASSLLAGAYEQYFGPGTRLTVT.

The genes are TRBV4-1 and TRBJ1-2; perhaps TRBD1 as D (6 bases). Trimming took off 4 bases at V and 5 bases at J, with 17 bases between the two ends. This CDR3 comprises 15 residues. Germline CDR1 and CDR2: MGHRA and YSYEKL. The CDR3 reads CASSRGLTGPYGYTF. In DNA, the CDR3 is TGCGCCAGCAGCCGAGGGCTTACAGGGCCTTATGGCTACACCTTC.

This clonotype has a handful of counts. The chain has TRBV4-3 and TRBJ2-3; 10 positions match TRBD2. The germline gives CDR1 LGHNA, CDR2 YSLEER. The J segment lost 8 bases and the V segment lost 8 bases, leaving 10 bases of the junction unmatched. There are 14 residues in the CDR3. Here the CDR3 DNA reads TGCGCCAGCTCGCCCGGGACTAGCGTTTTTACGCAGTATTTT. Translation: CASSPGTSVFTQYF.

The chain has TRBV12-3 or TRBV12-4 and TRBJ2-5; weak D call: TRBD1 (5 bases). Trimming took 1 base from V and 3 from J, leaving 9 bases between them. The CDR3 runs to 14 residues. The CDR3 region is CASSLGTIEETQYF. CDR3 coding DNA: TGTGCCAGCAGTTTAGGGACAATCGAAGAGACCCAGTACTTC.

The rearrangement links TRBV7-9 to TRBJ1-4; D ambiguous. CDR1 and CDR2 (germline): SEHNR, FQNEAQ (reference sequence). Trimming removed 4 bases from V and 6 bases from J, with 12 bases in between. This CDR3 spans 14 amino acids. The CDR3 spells CASSSALVDEKLFF. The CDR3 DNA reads TGTGCCAGCAGCTCTGCCCTCGTGGATGAAAAACTGTTTTTT.

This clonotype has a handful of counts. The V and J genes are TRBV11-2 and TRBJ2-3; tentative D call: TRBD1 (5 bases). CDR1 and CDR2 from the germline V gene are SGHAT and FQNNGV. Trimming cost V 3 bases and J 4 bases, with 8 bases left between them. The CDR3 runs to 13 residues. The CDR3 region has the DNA TGTGCCAGCAGCTTCAGGGTTTCAGATACGCAGTATTTT. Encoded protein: CASSFRVSDTQYF.

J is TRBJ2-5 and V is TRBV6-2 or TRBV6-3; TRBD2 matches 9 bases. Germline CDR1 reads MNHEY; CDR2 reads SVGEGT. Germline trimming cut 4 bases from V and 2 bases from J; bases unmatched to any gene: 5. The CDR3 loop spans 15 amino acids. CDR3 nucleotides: TGTGCCAGCAGTTCTATGACTAGCGGACAAGAGACCCAGTACTTC. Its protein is CASSSMTSGQETQYF.

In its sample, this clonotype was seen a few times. The CDR3 spells CASSSTGGRGYTF. DNA of the CDR3: TGTGCCAGCAGTTCGACAGGGGGCAGGGGCTACACCTTC. V is TRBV12-3 or TRBV12-4 and J is TRBJ1-2; 10 bases match TRBD1. The CDR3 covers 13 residues. Trimming cost V 4 bases and J 8 bases; bases outside gene matches: 4.

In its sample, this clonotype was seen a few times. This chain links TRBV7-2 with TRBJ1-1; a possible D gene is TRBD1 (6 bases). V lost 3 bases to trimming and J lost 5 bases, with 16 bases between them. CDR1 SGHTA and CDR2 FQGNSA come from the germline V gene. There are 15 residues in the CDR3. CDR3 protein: CASSFDSARGTEAFF. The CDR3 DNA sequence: TGTGCCAGCAGCTTTGACAGCGCGAGGGGGACTGAAGCTTTCTTT.